A few counts support the clone carrying this TCR beta chain. Its antigen is as yet unknown. The assay was immunoSEQ multiplex PCR, and TCRdb's table has in-frame clones only and misses some. The sample consists of about 9,200 clones, around 79% of them appearing once. The record originates from a study of T cell repertoires in ileal Crohn's disease. Overall study context: Biopsies of the neoterminal ileum at postoperative colonoscopy form M6 samples.

The time point: neoterminal ileum biopsy at postoperative endoscopy, about 6 months after surgery. Regarding the study as a whole: Compared with CD4 T cells, sorted CD8 cells carried more expanded clones.

There are 15 residues in the CDR3. The germline V and J ends were trimmed by 1 base and 4 bases, with 13 bases remaining between them. Germline V gene lookup returns CDR1 SGHVS and CDR2 FQNEAQ. The TCR sequence derives from an adult with Crohn's disease. The sample comprised ileal tissue. The chain joins TRBV7-8 to TRBJ1-1, with D unresolved. The CDR3 is CASSLVEGEGTEAFF. In DNA form, the CDR3 reads TGTGCCAGCAGCTTAGTTGAGGGTGAGGGCACTGAAGCTTTCTTT.